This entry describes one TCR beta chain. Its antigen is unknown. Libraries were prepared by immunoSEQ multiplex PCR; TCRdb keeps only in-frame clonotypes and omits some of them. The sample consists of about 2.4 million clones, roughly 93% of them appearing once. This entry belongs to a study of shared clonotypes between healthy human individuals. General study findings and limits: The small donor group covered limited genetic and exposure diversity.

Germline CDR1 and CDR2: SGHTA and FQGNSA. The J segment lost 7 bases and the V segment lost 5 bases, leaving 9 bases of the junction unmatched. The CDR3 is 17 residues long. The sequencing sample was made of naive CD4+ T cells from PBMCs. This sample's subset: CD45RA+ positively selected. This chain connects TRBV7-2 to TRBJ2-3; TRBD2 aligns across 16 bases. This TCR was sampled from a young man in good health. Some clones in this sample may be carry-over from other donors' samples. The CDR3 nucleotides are TGTGCCAGCAGCCCTCCGGGACTAGCGGGAGGGTCCCATACGCAGTATTTT. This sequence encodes CASSPPGLAGGSHTQYF.